The TCR beta chain under discussion was sequenced for a study of monozygotic twins with inflammatory bowel disease. The germline CDR1 and CDR2 sequences are DFQATT and SNEGSKA (reference sequence). This CDR3 comprises 21 residues. TCRdb reprocessed the 5' RACE reads and reports one entry per CDR3 protein, with no DNA. The sample features about 450,000 distinct CDR3 sequences, with 2% to 3% in its top ten. This receptor was identified in a human donor with ulcerative colitis or Crohn's disease, or a healthy co-twin of an affected twin (not recorded which). Material for sequencing was blood. The genes are TRBV20-1 and TRBJ2-3; without DNA, the TCRdb call of TRBD2 cannot be checked. CDR3 sequence reads: CSARDGGVLAGGLVSTDTQYF.